This T cell receptor beta chain appears in the sequencing data of a study of T cells after yellow fever vaccination. In TCRdb, the 5' RACE reads were re-called with MiXCR into one record per CDR3 protein. The sample holds 25,000 to 30,000 distinct CDR3 sequences, 4.5% seen once. Germline-derived CDR1 and CDR2 are MNHNS and SASEGT. The V end lost 7 bases, the J end lost 6 bases, and 24 bases lay between the germline ends. The CDR3 has 16 residues. This clonotype occurred many times. Study observations and caveats: Researchers cautioned that FACS-sorted repertoires could harbor abundant clonotypes contaminating from the bulk population. There was a small share of clonotypes that showed up in both the CD4 and CD8 compartments. At 95% to 98% for CD4 and 75% to 90% for CD8, most primary-vaccination clones showed up again after the booster.

The sequence derives from a young man who received the YFV17D yellow fever vaccine. This chain uses TRBV6-1 with TRBJ1-1, with D perhaps matching TRBD1 (5 bases). The specimen comprised PBMCs, either bulk or a sorted T-cell subset (CD4+, CD8+, memory, or dextramer-sorted; not recorded which), sampled on the day of the yellow fever booster vaccination. For the CDR3, the DNA is TGTGCCAGCACCAACTCCGCCCCGGCGAGCAGGGCTGAAGCTTTCTTT. Its translation: CASTNSAPASRAEAFF.